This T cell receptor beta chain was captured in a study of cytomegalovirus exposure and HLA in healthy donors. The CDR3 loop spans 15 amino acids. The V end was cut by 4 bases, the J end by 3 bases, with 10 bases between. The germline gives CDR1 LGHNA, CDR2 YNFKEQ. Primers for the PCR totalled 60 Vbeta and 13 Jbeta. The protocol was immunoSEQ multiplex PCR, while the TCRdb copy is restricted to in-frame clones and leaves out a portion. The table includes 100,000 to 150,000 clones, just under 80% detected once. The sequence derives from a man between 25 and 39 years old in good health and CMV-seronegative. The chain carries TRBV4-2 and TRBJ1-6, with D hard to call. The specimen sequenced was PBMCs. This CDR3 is CASSLFRDYNSPLHF. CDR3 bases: TGTGCCAGCAGCCTATTCCGGGACTATAATTCACCCCTCCACTTT.